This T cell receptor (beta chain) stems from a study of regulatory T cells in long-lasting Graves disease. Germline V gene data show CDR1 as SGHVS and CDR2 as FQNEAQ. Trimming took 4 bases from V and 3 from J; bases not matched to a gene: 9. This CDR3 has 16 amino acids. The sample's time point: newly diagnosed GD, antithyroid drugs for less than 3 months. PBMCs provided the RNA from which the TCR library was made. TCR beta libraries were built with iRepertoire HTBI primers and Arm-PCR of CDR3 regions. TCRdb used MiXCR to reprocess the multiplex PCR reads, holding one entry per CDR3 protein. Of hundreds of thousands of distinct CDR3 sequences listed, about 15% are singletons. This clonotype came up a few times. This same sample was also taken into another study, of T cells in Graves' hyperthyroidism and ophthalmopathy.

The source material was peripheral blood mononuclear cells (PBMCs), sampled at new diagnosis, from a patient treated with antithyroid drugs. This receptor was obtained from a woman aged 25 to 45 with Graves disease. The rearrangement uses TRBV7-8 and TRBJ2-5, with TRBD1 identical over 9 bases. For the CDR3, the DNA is TGTGCCAGCAGCTCACCAAAGGACAGGGGTGAAGAGACCCAGTACTTC. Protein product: CASSSPKDRGEETQYF. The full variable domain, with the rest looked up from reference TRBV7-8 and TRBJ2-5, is GAGVSQSPRYKVAKRGQDVALRCDPISGHVSLFWYQQALGQGPEFLTYFQNEAQLDKSGLPSDRFFAERPEGSVSTLKIQRTQQEDSAVYLCASSSPKDRGEETQYFGPGTRLLVL.